Listed below are T cell receptor beta chains from one sample, sequenced in a study of response to subunit inactivated influenza vaccine. TCRdb re-called the RT-PCR reads with MiXCR, one entry per CDR3 protein. The sample shows roughly 650,000 distinct CDR3 sequences, 14% of them seen only once. Sample: PBMCs from blood, taken 14 to 15 days before vaccination. The receptors shown here come from a man aged 50-60 years who received an inactivated influenza vaccine. Both conserved end residues are part of each CDR3. A D gene is named only where the DNA matches it firmly. Size is omitted from some rows. Given values are once, few, many or a class for expanded clones.

d_gene,v_gene,j_gene,abundance,CDR3aa,CDR3nt
TRBD1,TRBV20-1,TRBJ1-1,many,CSARSDWTGSTEAFF,TGCAGTGCTAGGTCTGACTGGACAGGGAGCACTGAAGCTTTCTTT
-,TRBV5-1,TRBJ2-3,-,CASKVESDTQYF,TGCGCCAGCAAGGTTGAGTCAGATACGCAGTATTTT
TRBD2,TRBV5-6,TRBJ2-1,many,CASSLLALAGVNEQFF,TGTGCCAGCAGCTTGCTTGCACTAGCGGGAGTGAATGAGCAGTTCTTC
-,TRBV20-1,TRBJ2-4,few,CSASRELLAKNIQYF,TGCAGTGCTAGCAGGGAGCTATTAGCCAAAAACATTCAGTACTTC
-,TRBV6-2/TRBV6-3,TRBJ1-6,few,CASSSWQGLAALHF,TGTGCCAGCAGTTCCTGGCAGGGTTTAGCGGCCCTCCACTTT
TRBD1,TRBV11-2,TRBJ1-2,-,CASSAGQAGGYTF,TGTGCCAGCAGCGCCGGACAGGCGGGTGGCTACACCTTC
TRBD2,TRBV2,TRBJ2-3,few,CASSVREGSTDTQYF,TGTGCCAGCAGTGTCAGGGAGGGAAGCACAGATACGCAGTATTTT
TRBD2,TRBV12-3/TRBV12-4,TRBJ2-1,few,CASSFGRLAGFTTQFF,TGTGCCAGCAGTTTTGGCCGACTAGCGGGGTTTACAACACAGTTCTTC
-,TRBV3-1,TRBJ2-1,-,CASSQEGSTYEQFF,TGTGCCAGCAGCCAAGAAGGCAGCACCTATGAGCAGTTCTTC
TRBD2,TRBV11-1,TRBJ2-1,few,CASSSSRLAESYNEQFF,TGTGCCAGCAGCTCGAGTAGACTAGCGGAGAGTTACAATGAGCAGTTCTTC
-,TRBV19,TRBJ1-2,few,CASSIIDKQNYGYTF,TGTGCCAGTAGTATTATAGACAAGCAGAACTATGGCTACACCTTC
-,TRBV27,TRBJ2-7,few,CASSLSNSVNYEQYF,TGTGCCAGCAGTTTATCGAATAGCGTCAACTACGAGCAGTACTTC
-,TRBV6-1,TRBJ2-5,-,CASSNPDRAGWETQYF,TGTGCCAGCAGTAATCCAGACCGGGCCGGGTGGGAGACCCAGTACTTC
TRBD1,TRBV14,TRBJ2-7,few,CASSQEDRAHYEQYF,TGTGCCAGCAGCCAGGAAGACAGGGCCCACTACGAGCAGTACTTC
-,TRBV12-3/TRBV12-4,TRBJ1-1,-,CASSRLGGLEAFF,TGTGCCAGCAGCCGATTGGGGGGCCTAGAAGCTTTCTTT
-,TRBV12-3/TRBV12-4,TRBJ1-5,few,CASSPTGGVNQPQHF,TGTGCCAGCAGTCCCACCGGGGGGGTCAATCAGCCCCAGCATTTT
-,TRBV28,TRBJ1-2,-,CASSLVRTGTNYGYTF,TGTGCCAGCAGTTTAGTCCGAACAGGGACTAACTATGGCTACACCTTC